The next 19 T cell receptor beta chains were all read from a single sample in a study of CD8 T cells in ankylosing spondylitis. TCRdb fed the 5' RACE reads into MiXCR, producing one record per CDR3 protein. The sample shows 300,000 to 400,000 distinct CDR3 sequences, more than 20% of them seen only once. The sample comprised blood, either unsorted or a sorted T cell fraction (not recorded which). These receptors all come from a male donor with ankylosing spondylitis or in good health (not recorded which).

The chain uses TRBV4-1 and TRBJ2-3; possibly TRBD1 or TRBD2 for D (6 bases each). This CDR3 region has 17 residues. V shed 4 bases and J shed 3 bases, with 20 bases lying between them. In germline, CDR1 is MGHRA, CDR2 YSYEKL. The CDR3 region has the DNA TGCGCCAGCAGCCTCGTCGGGGGCGCGTTGGGTACAGATACGCAGTATTTT. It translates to CASSLVGGALGTDTQYF.

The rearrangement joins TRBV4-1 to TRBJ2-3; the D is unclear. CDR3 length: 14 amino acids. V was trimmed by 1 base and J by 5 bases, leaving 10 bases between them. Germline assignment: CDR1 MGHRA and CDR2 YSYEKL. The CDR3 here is CASSQVGPIDTQYF. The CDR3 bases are TGCGCCAGCAGCCAAGTGGGTCCGATAGATACGCAGTATTTT.

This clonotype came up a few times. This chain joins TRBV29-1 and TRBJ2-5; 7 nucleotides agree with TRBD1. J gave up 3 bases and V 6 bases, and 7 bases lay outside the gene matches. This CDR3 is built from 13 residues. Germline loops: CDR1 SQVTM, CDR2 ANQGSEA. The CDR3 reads CSVAGTAEETQYF. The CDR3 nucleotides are TGCAGCGTGGCCGGGACAGCAGAAGAGACCCAGTACTTC.

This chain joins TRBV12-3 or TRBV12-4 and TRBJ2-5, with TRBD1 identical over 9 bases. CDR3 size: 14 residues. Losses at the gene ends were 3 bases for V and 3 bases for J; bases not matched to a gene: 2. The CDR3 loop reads CASSFGTGKETQYF. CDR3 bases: TGTGCCAGCAGTTTCGGGACAGGGAAAGAGACCCAGTACTTC.

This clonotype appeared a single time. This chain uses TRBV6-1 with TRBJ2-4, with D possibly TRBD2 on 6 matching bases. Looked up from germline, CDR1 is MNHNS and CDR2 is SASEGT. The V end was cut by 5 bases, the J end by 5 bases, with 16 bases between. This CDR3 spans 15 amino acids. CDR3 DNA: TGTGCCAGCAGTTACGCCGTGGGGGAGGAAAACATTCAGTACTTC. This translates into CASSYAVGEENIQYF.

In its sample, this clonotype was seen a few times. As DNA, the CDR3 is TGCAGTGCTAGAGGCGAGGGACAGAGCCTCGGTGAGCAGTACTTC. Its protein product is CSARGEGQSLGEQYF. The genes are TRBV20-1 and TRBJ2-7; 7 nucleotides agree with TRBD1. The germline V gene encodes CDR1 DFQATT and CDR2 SNEGSKA (reference sequence). This CDR3 has 15 amino acids. Trimming cost V 1 base and J 7 bases; bases outside gene matches: 13.

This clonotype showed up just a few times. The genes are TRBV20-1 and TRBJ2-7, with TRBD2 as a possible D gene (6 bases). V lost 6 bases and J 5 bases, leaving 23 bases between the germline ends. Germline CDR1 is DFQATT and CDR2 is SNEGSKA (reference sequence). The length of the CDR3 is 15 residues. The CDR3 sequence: CSATRRAVAPDEQYF. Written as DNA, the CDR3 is TGCAGTGCCACACGGAGGGCGGTTGCCCCCGACGAGCAGTACTTC.

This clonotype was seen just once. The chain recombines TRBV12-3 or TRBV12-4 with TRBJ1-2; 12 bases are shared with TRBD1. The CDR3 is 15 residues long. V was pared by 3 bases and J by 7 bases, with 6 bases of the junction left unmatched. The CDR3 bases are TGTGCCAGCAGTTTCGGGGACAGGGGGCGGGTTGGCTACACCTTC. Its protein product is CASSFGDRGRVGYTF.

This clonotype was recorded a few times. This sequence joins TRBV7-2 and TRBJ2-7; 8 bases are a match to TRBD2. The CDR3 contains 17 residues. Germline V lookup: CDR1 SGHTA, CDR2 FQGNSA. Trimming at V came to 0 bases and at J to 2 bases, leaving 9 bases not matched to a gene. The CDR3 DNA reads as TGTGCCAGCAGCTTAGCGAGGAAGGAGCGGGGGCCCTACGAGCAGTACTTC. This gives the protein CASSLARKERGPYEQYF. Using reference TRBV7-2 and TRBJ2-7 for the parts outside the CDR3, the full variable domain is GAGVSQSPSNKVTEKGKDVELRCDPISGHTALYWYRQSLGQGLEFLIYFQGNSAPDKSGLPSDRFSAERTGGSVSTLTIQRTQQEDSAVYLCASSLARKERGPYEQYFGPGTRLTVT.

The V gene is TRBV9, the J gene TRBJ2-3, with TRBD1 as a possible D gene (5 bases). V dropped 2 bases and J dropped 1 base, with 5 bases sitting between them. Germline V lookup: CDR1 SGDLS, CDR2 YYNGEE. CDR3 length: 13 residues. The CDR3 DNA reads TGTGCCAGCAGCGTGACAGGCACAGATACGCAGTATTTT. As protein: CASSVTGTDTQYF.

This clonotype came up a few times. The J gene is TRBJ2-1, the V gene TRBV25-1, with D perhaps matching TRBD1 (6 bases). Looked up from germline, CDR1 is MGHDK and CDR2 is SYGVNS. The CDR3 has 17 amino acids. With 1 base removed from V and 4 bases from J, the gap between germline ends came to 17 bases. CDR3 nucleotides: TGTGCCAGCAGTGAATCATCGATGGGGGCCAGGTACAATGAGCAGTTCTTC. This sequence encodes CASSESSMGARYNEQFF.

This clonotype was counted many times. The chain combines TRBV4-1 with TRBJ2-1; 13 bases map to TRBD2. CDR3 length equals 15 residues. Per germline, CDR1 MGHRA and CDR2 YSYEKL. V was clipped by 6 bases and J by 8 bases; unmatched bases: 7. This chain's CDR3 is CASSFTSGGAYEQFF. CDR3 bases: TGCGCCAGCAGTTTCACTAGCGGGGGGGCCTATGAGCAGTTCTTC.

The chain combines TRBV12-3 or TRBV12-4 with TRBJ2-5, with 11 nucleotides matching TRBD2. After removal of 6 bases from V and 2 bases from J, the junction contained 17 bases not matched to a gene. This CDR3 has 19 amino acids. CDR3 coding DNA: TGTGCCAGCAGCCCCCCCCTTGGTAGCGGGGGGGCCCTTCAAGAGACCCAGTACTTC. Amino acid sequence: CASSPPLGSGGALQETQYF.

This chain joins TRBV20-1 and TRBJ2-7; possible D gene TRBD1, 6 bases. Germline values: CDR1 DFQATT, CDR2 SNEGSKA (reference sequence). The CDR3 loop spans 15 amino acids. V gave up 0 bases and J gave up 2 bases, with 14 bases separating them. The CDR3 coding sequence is TGCAGTGCTAGAGATGTCCAGGGACATCCCTACGAGCAGTACTTC. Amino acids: CSARDVQGHPYEQYF.

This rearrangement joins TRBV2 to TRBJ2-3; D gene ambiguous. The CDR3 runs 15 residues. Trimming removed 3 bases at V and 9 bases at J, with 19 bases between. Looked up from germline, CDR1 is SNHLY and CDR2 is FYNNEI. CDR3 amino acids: CASSEALTSFGTQYF. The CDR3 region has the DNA TGTGCCAGCAGTGAGGCCCTGACATCTTTTGGAACGCAGTATTTT.

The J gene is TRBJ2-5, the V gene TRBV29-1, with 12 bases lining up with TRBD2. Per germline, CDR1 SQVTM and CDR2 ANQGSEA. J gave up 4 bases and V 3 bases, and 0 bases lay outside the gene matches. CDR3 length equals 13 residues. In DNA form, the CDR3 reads TGCAGCGTTGAGGGACTAGCGGGAGAGACCCAGTACTTC. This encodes CSVEGLAGETQYF.

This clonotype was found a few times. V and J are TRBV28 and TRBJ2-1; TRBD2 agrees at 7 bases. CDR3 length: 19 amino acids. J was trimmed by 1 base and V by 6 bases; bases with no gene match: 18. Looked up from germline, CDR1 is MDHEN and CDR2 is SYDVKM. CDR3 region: CASSHNSLTAGESYNEQFF. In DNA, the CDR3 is TGTGCCAGCAGCCATAACTCACTAACTGCGGGGGAATCCTACAATGAGCAGTTCTTC.

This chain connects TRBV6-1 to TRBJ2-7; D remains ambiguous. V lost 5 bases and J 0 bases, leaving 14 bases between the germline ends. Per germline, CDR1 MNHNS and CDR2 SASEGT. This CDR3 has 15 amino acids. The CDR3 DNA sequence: TGTGCCAGCAGTCCGGATGATGGGCCCTCCTACGAGCAGTACTTC. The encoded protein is CASSPDDGPSYEQYF.

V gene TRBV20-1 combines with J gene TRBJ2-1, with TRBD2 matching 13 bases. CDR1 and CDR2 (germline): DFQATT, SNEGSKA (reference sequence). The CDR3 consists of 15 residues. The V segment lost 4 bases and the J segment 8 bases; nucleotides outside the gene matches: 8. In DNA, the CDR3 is TGCAGTGCTATACTAGCGGGGGGGCAGTTCTATGAGCAGTTCTTC. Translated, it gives CSAILAGGQFYEQFF.